Following are 16 T cell receptor beta chains from one sample sequenced in a study of molecular identifiers for immune sequencing clone quantification. TCRdb re-called the PCR reads with MiXCR, one entry per CDR3 protein. The data show nearly 55,000 distinct CDR3 sequences, with just over 35% seen just once and about 3.8% held by the top ten. Sequenced input: naive CD8+ T cells from blood, with Jurkat cell RNA spiked in. Regarding subset: FACS-sorted CD8+CD4-CCR7+CD45RA+ naive T cells. The receptors originated from a human donor in good health. Some libraries in this study had Jurkat cell RNA spiked in.

The chain combines TRBV5-4 with TRBJ2-1; a possible D gene is TRBD2 (6 bases). V was clipped by 4 bases and J by 8 bases, with 19 bases between them. Looked up from germline, CDR1 is SGHNT and CDR2 is YYREEE (reference sequence). The length of the CDR3 is 15 residues. In DNA form, the CDR3 reads TGTGCCAGCAGCGTTACCGTGACTAGTTTCTATGAGCAGTTCTTC. This codes for CASSVTVTSFYEQFF.

This rearrangement joins TRBV13 to TRBJ2-5, with 11 bases fitting TRBD2. CDR1 is PRHDT and CDR2 is FYEKMQ in the germline V gene (reference sequence). This CDR3 spans 18 amino acids. V lost 5 bases to trimming and J lost 3 bases; unmatched junction nucleotides: 14. The CDR3 DNA sequence: TGTGCCAGCAGCAGCACCGGGACTAGCGGAAGTTGGGAAGAGACCCAGTACTTC. Protein product: CASSSTGTSGSWEETQYF.

This clonotype has more than one count but fewer than ten. Given a much more abundant clone one base away, this may be a read error. The V gene is TRBV28, the J gene TRBJ2-7; possible D gene TRBD2, 6 bases. Germline V CDR1 and CDR2: MDHEN, SYDVKM. The CDR3 runs 15 residues. V was cut by 5 bases and J by 4 bases, with 18 bases left in between. In DNA form, the CDR3 reads TGTGCCAGCAGTCCTATACTAGCATCTGTGTACGAGCAGTACTTC. Its translation is CASSPILASVYEQYF.

There are many counts of this clonotype. The chain joins TRBV5-5 to TRBJ1-2; D call uncertain. The germline gives CDR1 SGHKS, CDR2 YYEKEE (reference sequence). The CDR3 consists of 13 residues. Trimming pared 0 bases from V and 10 bases from J, leaving 13 bases between. The CDR3 sequence is CASSLVAISVYTF. Written as DNA, the CDR3 is TGTGCCAGCAGCTTGGTGGCCATATCGGTCTACACCTTC.

The J gene is TRBJ2-1, the V gene TRBV7-6; maybe TRBD2 (5 bases). The CDR3 length is 14 residues. V lost 0 bases, J lost 5 bases, and 8 bases lay in between. Germline V gene lookup returns CDR1 SGHVS and CDR2 FNYEAQ. The CDR3 reads CASSLAGVNNEQFF. CDR3 nucleotides: TGTGCCAGCAGCTTAGCGGGAGTAAACAATGAGCAGTTCTTC.

This clonotype was detected many times. The genes are TRBV24-1 and TRBJ2-1, with 10 nucleotides matching TRBD2. In germline, CDR1 is KGHDR, CDR2 SFDVKD. J was trimmed by 8 bases and V by 4 bases; bases with no gene match: 7. The CDR3 contains 15 residues. The CDR3 is CATSEVAGGSDEQFF. CDR3 DNA sequence: TGTGCCACCAGTGAAGTAGCGGGAGGTAGTGATGAGCAGTTCTTC.

The rearrangement links TRBV2 to TRBJ2-2; 10 positions agree with TRBD2. Germline assignment: CDR1 SNHLY and CDR2 FYNNEI. This CDR3 spans 18 amino acids. V shed 6 bases and J 0 bases; nucleotides not matched to a gene: 10. The DNA for the CDR3 is TGTGCCAGCAGCCATGCTAGCGGGAGCCCTTCGAACACCGGGGAGCTGTTTTTT. As protein: CASSHASGSPSNTGELFF.

A note on this clonotype: No conserved phenylalanine or tryptophan ends this CDR3, so it is likely a read error. The rearrangement links TRBV29-1 to TRBJ1-2; possible D gene TRBD1, 5 bases. This CDR3 has 12 residues. V lost 2 bases, J lost 8 bases, and 12 bases lay in between. Germline loops: CDR1 SQVTM, CDR2 ANQGSEA. In DNA form, the CDR3 reads TGCAGCGTTGAATGGGAGGGACGGGGCTACACCTGC. This codes for CSVEWEGRGYTC.

This clonotype showed up just a few times. This chain links TRBV19 with TRBJ2-1; 11 bases are a match to TRBD2. The ends lost 6 bases at V and 12 bases at J; junction bases unmatched: 19. Germline V gene sequence: CDR1 LNHDA, CDR2 SQIVND (reference sequence). The CDR3 is 17 residues long. The CDR3 spells CASSPSEPGLAAQRQFF. The CDR3 DNA reads as TGTGCCAGTAGCCCCAGTGAGCCGGGACTAGCGGCCCAGCGGCAGTTCTTC.

V is TRBV11-3 and J is TRBJ2-1; 8 nucleotides agree with TRBD2. The CDR3 spans 12 residues. Trimming at V came to 8 bases and at J to 6 bases, leaving 3 bases not matched to a gene. Germline V gene data show CDR1 as SGHNT and CDR2 as YENEEA. In DNA, the CDR3 is TGTGCCAGCCGGGGGGGTAGCAATGAGCAGTTCTTC. Translated: CASRGGSNEQFF. Filled out from reference TRBV11-3 and TRBJ2-1, the complete variable domain reads EAGVVQSPRYKIIEKKQPVAFWCNPISGHNTLYWYLQNLGQGPELLIRYENEEAVDDSQLPKDRFSAERLKGVDSTLKIQPAELGDSAVYLCASRGGSNEQFFGPGTRLTVL.

About this clonotype: A much larger clone differs by one base, so this may be a read error. The chain joins TRBV28 to TRBJ1-5; possibly TRBD1 for D (5 bases). Trimming removed 7 bases at V and 9 bases at J, with 13 bases between. The CDR3 is made up of 12 amino acids. Germline loops: CDR1 MDHEN, CDR2 SYDVKM. The DNA for the CDR3 is TGTGCCAGCAATTTGCCTAGGGGGCCCCAGCATTTT. Translated, it gives CASNLPRGPQHF. Complete variable domain (other parts from reference TRBV28 and TRBJ1-5): DVKVTQSSRYLVKRTGEKVFLECVQDMDHENMFWYRQDPGLGLRLIYFSYDVKMKEKGDIPEGYSVSREKKERFSLILESASTNQTSMYLCASNLPRGPQHFGDGTRLSIL.

This clonotype was seen a few times. This rearrangement joins TRBV20-1 to TRBJ1-5; D is uncertain. Looked up from germline, CDR1 is DFQATT and CDR2 is SNEGSKA (reference sequence). The CDR3 runs 14 residues. The germline V and J ends were trimmed by 0 bases and 3 bases, with 9 bases remaining between them. This chain's CDR3 is CSARDLLPNQPQHF. CDR3 DNA sequence: TGCAGTGCTAGAGATTTGTTGCCCAATCAGCCCCAGCATTTT.

The J gene is TRBJ2-1, the V gene TRBV28, with TRBD1 matching over 8 bases. V was clipped by 6 bases and J by 6 bases; unmatched bases: 7. The CDR3 length is 14 residues. Germline CDR1 MDHEN, CDR2 SYDVKM. CDR3 DNA sequence: TGTGCCAGCAGGCCGGGACAGGCGTCCAATGAGCAGTTCTTC. Translation gives CASRPGQASNEQFF. The full variable domain, with the rest looked up from reference TRBV28 and TRBJ2-1, is DVKVTQSSRYLVKRTGEKVFLECVQDMDHENMFWYRQDPGLGLRLIYFSYDVKMKEKGDIPEGYSVSREKKERFSLILESASTNQTSMYLCASRPGQASNEQFFGPGTRLTVL.

The chain links TRBV6-5 to TRBJ1-1; TRBD1 agrees at 10 bases. Germline V lookup: CDR1 MNHEY, CDR2 SVGAGI. The CDR3 has 15 residues. V was clipped by 3 bases and J by 10 bases; unmatched bases: 11. CDR3 sequence: CASSYRLYGTGAAFF. CDR3 nucleotide sequence: TGTGCCAGCAGTTATCGTCTCTATGGGACAGGGGCAGCTTTCTTT.

The CDR3 here is CASSLLGLGDTQYF. The CDR3 DNA reads TGTGCCAGCAGTTTATTGGGGCTTGGCGATACGCAGTATTTT. This rearrangement joins TRBV27 to TRBJ2-3; perhaps TRBD1 as D (5 bases). Trimming left V 1 base short and J 6 bases short, with 11 bases between. The CDR3 is 14 amino acids. In germline, CDR1 is MNHEY, CDR2 SMNVEV (reference sequence).

The genes are TRBV20-1 and TRBJ2-7; D is unresolved. Germline CDR1 is DFQATT and CDR2 is SNEGSKA (reference sequence). The CDR3 consists of 13 residues. Trimming shortened V by 3 bases and J by 4 bases, and 13 bases separated the two germline ends. The CDR3: CSARPGERYEQYF. Written as DNA, the CDR3 is TGCAGTGCTAGGCCCGGAGAACGGTACGAGCAGTACTTC.